One T cell receptor beta chain is described in this entry. The source of the sample is a study of cytomegalovirus exposure and HLA in healthy donors. A multiplex PCR was run with 60 Vbeta primers and 13 Jbeta primers. The assay was immunoSEQ multiplex PCR, and TCRdb's table has in-frame clones only and misses some. The table includes 90,000 to 120,000 clones, 81% detected once. The TCR was taken from a young man in good health and CMV-seronegative. The sequencing input was PBMCs.

The CDR3 sequence is CASSSGTSGYEQYF. CDR3 DNA sequence: TGTGCCAGCAGCTCCGGGACTAGCGGTTACGAGCAGTACTTC. The J gene is TRBJ2-7, the V gene TRBV5-6; the match to TRBD2 covers 11 bases. Unmatched junction bases numbered 3, after V lost 3 bases and J lost 4 bases. The CDR3 is 14 amino acids. In germline, CDR1 is SGHDT, CDR2 YYEEEE.